This entry is about one T cell receptor beta chain. Its antigen is unknown. Different DNA sequences within this sample yield the same CDR3. The sample belongs to a study of cytomegalovirus exposure and HLA in healthy donors. Study results and caveats: Available immune exposure information covered CMV serostatus only. The study found most TCR sequences rare, yet found some public TCRs in many donors. Previous analysis showed most TCR beta V segments were productive about 87% or about 30% of the time.

Every donor was a healthy person donating bone marrow. Trimming removed 8 bases at V and 0 bases at J, with 5 bases between. The CDR3 has 11 residues. Germline assignment: CDR1 MDHEN and CDR2 SYDVKM. In the PCR, 60 Vbeta and 13 Jbeta primers were used. Libraries were prepared by immunoSEQ multiplex PCR; TCRdb keeps only in-frame clonotypes and omits some of them. The sample lists 130,000 or so clones; approximately 82% were seen once. The J gene is TRBJ2-7, the V gene TRBV28; D unresolved. This TCR derives from a man in his late teens or twenties in good health and CMV-seropositive. Sequencing input: PBMCs. CDR3 nucleotides: TGTGCCAGCTCCAGCTCCTACGAGCAGTACTTC. It codes for CASSSSYEQYF.